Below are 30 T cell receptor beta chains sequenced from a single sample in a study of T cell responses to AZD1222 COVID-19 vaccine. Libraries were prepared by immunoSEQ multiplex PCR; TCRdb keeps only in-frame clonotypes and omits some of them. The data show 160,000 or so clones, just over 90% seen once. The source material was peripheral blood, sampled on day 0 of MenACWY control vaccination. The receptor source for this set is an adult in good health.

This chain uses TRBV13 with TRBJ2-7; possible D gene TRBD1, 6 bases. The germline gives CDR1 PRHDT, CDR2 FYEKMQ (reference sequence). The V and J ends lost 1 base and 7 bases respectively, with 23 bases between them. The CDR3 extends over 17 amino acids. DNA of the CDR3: TGTGCCAGCAGCTTAGTAGGATCTGGGCAGGGGAGAAGGGAGCAGTACTTC. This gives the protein CASSLVGSGQGRREQYF.

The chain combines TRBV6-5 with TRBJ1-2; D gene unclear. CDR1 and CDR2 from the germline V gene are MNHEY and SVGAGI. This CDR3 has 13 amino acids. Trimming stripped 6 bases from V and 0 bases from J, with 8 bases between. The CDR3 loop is CASSMTPNYGYTF. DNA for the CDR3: TGTGCCAGCAGCATGACACCTAACTATGGCTACACCTTC.

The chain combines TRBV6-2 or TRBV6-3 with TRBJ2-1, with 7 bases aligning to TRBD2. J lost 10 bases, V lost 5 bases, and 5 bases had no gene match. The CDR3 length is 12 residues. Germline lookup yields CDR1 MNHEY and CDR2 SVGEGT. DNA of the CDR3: TGTGCCAGCAGTACTAAACTAGCGGAGCAGTTCTTC. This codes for CASSTKLAEQFF.

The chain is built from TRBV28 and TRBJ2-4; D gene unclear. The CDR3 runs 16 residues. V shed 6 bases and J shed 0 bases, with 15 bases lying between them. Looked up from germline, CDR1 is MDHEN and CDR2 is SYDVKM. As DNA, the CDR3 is TGTGCCAGCAGCCGCGTGCATAGCATAGCCAAAAACATTCAGTACTTC. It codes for CASSRVHSIAKNIQYF.

The CDR3 sequence is CASRSLAGGTDTQYF. For the CDR3, the DNA is TGTGCCAGCAGATCACTAGCGGGAGGCACAGATACGCAGTATTTT. This chain uses TRBV6-6 with TRBJ2-3; 11 positions match TRBD2. The V segment lost 6 bases and the J segment 1 base; nucleotides outside the gene matches: 3. The CDR3 has 15 amino acids. Germline V gene lookup returns CDR1 MNHNY and CDR2 SVGAGI (reference sequence).

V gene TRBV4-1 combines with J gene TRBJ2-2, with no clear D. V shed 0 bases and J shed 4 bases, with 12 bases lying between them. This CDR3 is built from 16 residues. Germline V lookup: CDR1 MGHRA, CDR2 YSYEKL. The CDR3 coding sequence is TGCGCCAGCAGCCAAGATCCCGGCAGCCGCACCGGGGAGCTGTTTTTT. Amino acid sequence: CASSQDPGSRTGELFF.

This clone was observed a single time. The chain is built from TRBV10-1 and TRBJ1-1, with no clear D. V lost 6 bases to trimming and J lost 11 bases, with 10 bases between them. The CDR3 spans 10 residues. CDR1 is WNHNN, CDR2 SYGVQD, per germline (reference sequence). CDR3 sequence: CASRATRAFF. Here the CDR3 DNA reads TGCGCCAGCAGGGCCACCCGGGCTTTCTTT.

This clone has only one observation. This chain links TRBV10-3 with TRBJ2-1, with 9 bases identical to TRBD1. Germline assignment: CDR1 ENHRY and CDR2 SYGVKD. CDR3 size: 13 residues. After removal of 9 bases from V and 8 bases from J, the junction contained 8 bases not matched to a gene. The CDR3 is CAMGDRVLHEQFF. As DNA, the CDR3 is TGTGCCATGGGGGACAGGGTTTTGCATGAGCAGTTCTTC.

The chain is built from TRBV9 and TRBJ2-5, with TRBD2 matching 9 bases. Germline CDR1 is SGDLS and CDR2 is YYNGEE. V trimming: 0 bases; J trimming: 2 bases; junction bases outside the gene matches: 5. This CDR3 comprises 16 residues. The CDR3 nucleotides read TGTGCCAGCAGCGTAGCTAGCGGGGAAAGGCAAGAGACCCAGTACTTC. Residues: CASSVASGERQETQYF.

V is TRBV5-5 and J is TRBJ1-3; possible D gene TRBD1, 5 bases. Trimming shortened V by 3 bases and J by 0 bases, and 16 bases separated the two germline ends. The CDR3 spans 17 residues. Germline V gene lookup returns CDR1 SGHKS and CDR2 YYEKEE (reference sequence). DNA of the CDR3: TGTGCCAGCAGCTGGGGGACTGGGCCCTCCTCTGGAAACACCATATATTTT. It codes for CASSWGTGPSSGNTIYF.

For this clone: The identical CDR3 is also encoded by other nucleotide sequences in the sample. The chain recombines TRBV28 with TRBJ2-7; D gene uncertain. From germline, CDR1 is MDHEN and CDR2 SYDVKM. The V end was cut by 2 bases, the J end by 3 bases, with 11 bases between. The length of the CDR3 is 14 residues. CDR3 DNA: TGTGCCAGCAGTTTACCGACTTCTTACTACGAGCAGTACTTC. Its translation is CASSLPTSYYEQYF.

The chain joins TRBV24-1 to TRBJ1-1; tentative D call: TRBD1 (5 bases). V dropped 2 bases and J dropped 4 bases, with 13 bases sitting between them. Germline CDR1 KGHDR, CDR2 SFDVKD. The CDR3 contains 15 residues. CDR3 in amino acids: CATSDSGQGFTEAFF. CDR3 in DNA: TGTGCCACCAGTGATTCCGGGCAGGGCTTCACTGAAGCTTTCTTT.

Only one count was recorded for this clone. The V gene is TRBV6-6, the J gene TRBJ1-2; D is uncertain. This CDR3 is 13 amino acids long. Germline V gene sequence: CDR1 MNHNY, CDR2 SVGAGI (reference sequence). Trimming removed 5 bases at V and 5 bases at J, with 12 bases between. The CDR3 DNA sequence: TGTGCCAGCAGTAATGGGCTAGGGTATGGCTACACCTTC. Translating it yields CASSNGLGYGYTF.

As DNA, the CDR3 is TGTGCCAGCAGCGCCAGCGCCGGGACAGGAGTGCACGAGCAGTACTTC. This encodes CASSASAGTGVHEQYF. The chain links TRBV9 to TRBJ2-7, with TRBD1 matching over 8 bases. CDR1 and CDR2 (germline): SGDLS, YYNGEE. Trimming took 3 bases from V and 5 from J; bases not matched to a gene: 13. The CDR3 consists of 16 residues.

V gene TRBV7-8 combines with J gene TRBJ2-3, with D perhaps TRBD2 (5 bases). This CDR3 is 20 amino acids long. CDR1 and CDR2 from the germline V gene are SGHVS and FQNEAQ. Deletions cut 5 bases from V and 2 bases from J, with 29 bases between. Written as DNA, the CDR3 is TGTGCCAGCAGCCTCCCGGGTCCGGGGTCTCTCTCAGTTAACACAGATACGCAGTATTTT. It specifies CASSLPGPGSLSVNTDTQYF.

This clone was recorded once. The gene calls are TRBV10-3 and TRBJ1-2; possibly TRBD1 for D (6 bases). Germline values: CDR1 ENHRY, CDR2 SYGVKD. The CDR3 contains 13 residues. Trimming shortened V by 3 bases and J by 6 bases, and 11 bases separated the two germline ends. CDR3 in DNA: TGTGCCATCAGTGAAGGGACACAGCATGGCTACACCTTC. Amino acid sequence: CAISEGTQHGYTF.

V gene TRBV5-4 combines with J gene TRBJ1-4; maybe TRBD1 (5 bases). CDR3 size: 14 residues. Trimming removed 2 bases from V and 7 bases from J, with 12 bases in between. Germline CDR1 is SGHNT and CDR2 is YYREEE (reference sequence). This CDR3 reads CASSLDQGSEKLFF. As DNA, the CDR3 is TGTGCCAGCAGCTTAGACCAGGGAAGTGAAAAACTGTTTTTT. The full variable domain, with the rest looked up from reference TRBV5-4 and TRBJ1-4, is ETGVTQSPTHLIKTRGQQVTLRCSSQSGHNTVSWYQQALGQGPQFIFQYYREEENGRGNFPPRFSGLQFPNYSSELNVNALELDDSALYLCASSLDQGSEKLFFGSGTQLSVL.

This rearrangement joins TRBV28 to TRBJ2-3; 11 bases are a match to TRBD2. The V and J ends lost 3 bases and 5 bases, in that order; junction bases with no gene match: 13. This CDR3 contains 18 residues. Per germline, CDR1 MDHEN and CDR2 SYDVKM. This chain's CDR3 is CASSFPPGLAGPRDTQYF. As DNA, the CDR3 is TGTGCCAGCAGTTTTCCACCAGGACTAGCGGGCCCCAGAGATACGCAGTATTTT.

CDR3 region: CASSTSGSVADTQYF. CDR3 in DNA: TGTGCCAGTAGCACTAGCGGGTCGGTCGCAGATACGCAGTATTTT. V is TRBV19 and J is TRBJ2-3; 9 bases match TRBD2. Germline V gives CDR1 LNHDA, CDR2 SQIVND (reference sequence). This CDR3 is built from 15 residues. V lost 6 bases, J lost 4 bases, and 8 bases stayed unmatched. The variable domain in full, completed from reference TRBV19 and TRBJ2-3, reads DGGITQSPKYLFRKEGQNVTLSCEQNLNHDAMYWYRQDPGQGLRLIYYSQIVNDFQKGDIAEGYSVSREKKESFPLTVTSAQKNPTAFYLCASSTSGSVADTQYFGPGTRLTVL.

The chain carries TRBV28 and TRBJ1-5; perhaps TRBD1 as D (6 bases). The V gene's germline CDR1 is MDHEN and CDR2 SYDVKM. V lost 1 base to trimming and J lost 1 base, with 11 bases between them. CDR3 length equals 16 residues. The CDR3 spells CASSLLRGNSNQPQHF. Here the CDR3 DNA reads TGTGCCAGCAGTTTATTAAGGGGGAACAGCAATCAGCCCCAGCATTTT.

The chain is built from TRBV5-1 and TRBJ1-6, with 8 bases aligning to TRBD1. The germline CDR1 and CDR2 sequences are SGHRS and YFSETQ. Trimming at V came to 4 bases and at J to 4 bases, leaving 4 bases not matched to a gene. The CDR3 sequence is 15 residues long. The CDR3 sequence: CASSLGQVYNSPLHF. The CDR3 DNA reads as TGCGCCAGCAGCCTGGGACAGGTGTATAATTCACCCCTCCACTTT.

CDR3 loop: CASSQELRTDSGNTIYF. Written as DNA, the CDR3 is TGCGCCAGCAGCCAAGAACTGCGGACCGACTCTGGAAACACCATATATTTT. V usage is TRBV4-3 and J usage is TRBJ1-3; D gene ambiguous. The V and J ends lost 0 bases and 0 bases respectively, with 12 bases between them. The CDR3 runs to 17 residues. Germline lookup yields CDR1 LGHNA and CDR2 YSLEER.

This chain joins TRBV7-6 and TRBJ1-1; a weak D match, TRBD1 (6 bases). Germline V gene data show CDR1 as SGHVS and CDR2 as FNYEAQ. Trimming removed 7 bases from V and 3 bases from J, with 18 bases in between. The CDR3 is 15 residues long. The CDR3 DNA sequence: TGTGCCAGCACCTTGCGGGGGCCTGAGGACACTGAAGCTTTCTTT. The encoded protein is CASTLRGPEDTEAFF. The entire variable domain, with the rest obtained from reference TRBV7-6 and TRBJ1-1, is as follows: GAGVSQSPRYKVTKRGQDVALRCDPISGHVSLYWYRQALGQGPEFLTYFNYEAQQDKSGLPNDRFSAERPEGSISTLTIQRTEQRDSAMYRCASTLRGPEDTEAFFGQGTRLTVV.

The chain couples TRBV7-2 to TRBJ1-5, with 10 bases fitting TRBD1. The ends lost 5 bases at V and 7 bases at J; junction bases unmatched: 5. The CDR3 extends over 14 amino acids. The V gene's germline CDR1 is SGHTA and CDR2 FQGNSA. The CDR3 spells CASSQTGGGQPQHF. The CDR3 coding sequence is TGTGCCAGCAGCCAGACAGGGGGCGGACAGCCCCAGCATTTT.

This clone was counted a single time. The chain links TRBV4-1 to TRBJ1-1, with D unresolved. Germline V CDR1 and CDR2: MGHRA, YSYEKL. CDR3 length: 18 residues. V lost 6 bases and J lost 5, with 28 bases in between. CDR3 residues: CASSPNSLIGGTWTEAFF. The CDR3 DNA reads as TGCGCCAGCAGTCCGAATTCACTTATCGGTGGAACTTGGACTGAAGCTTTCTTT.

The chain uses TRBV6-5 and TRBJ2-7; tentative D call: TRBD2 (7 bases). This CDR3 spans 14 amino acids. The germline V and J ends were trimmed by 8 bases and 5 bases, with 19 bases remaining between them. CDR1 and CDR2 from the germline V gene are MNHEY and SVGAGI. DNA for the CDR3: TGTGCCAGCGCCCCACGGGGGGCTCTAGACGAGCAGTACTTC. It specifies CASAPRGALDEQYF.

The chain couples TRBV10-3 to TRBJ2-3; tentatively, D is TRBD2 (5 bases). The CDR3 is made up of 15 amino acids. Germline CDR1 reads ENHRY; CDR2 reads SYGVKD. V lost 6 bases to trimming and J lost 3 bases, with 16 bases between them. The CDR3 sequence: CAIRSEGRGTDTQYF. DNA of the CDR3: TGTGCCATCAGGTCAGAGGGCAGAGGGACAGATACGCAGTATTTT.

The CDR3 is CASRLGLSMLGGELFF. For the CDR3, the DNA is TGTGCCAGCCGCCTTGGACTCTCGATGCTGGGCGGGGAGCTGTTTTTT. The chain is built from TRBV28 and TRBJ2-2; TRBD2 might be the D (5 bases). The CDR3 runs 16 residues. Germline loops: CDR1 MDHEN, CDR2 SYDVKM. V was shortened by 8 bases and J by 7 bases, with 23 bases between the two germline ends.

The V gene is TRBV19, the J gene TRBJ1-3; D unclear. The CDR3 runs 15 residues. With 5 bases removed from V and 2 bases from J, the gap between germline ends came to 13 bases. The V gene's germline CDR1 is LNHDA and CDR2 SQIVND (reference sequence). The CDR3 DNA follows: TGTGCCAGTAGTCCTTCAGAGGTGGCTGGAAACACCATATATTTT. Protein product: CASSPSEVAGNTIYF. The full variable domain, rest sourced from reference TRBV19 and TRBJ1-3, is DGGITQSPKYLFRKEGQNVTLSCEQNLNHDAMYWYRQDPGQGLRLIYYSQIVNDFQKGDIAEGYSVSREKKESFPLTVTSAQKNPTAFYLCASSPSEVAGNTIYFGEGSWLTVV.

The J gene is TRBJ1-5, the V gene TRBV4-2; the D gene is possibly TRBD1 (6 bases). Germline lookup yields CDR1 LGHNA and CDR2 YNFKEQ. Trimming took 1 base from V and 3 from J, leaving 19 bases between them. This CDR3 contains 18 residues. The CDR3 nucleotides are TGTGCCAGCAGCCAAGGGACGGTGGGGGGCCGAATCAATCAGCCCCAGCATTTT. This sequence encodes CASSQGTVGGRINQPQHF.